Below, 7 T cell receptor beta chains from the same sample are listed, as sequenced in a study of CD8 T cells in Susac syndrome. With random hexamers, reverse transcription was performed on roughly 0.45 to 1 ug of RNA. TCRdb analysed the immunoSEQ multiplex PCR reads with MiXCR anew, one entry per CDR3 protein. The sample carries hundreds of thousands of distinct CDR3 sequences, roughly 94% recorded once. The sequencing input was CD4+ T cells from PBMCs. The receptor set was obtained from a human donor with multiple sclerosis.

The chain joins TRBV27 to TRBJ1-2; 7 nucleotides align to TRBD1. The V and J ends lost 4 bases and 7 bases, in that order; junction bases with no gene match: 15. Germline CDR1 MNHEY, CDR2 SMNVEV (reference sequence). The CDR3 contains 16 residues. This CDR3 is CASSSNLGTAGGGYTF. As DNA, the CDR3 is TGTGCCAGCAGTTCCAATTTAGGGACAGCTGGGGGTGGCTACACCTTC.

J is TRBJ2-3 and V is TRBV4-2; D call uncertain. The CDR3 sequence is 12 residues long. The V end lost 0 bases, the J end lost 7 bases, and 5 bases lay between the germline ends. Germline V gene sequence: CDR1 LGHNA, CDR2 YNFKEQ. The CDR3 spells CASSQELNTQYF. The CDR3 DNA reads TGTGCCAGCAGCCAAGAGTTGAATACGCAGTATTTT.

V gene TRBV3-1 combines with J gene TRBJ1-5; no clear D gene. Germline assignment: CDR1 LGHDT and CDR2 YNNKEL (reference sequence). The CDR3 is 13 amino acids. V lost 0 bases, J lost 7 bases, and 7 bases lay in between. CDR3 DNA sequence: TGTGCCAGCAGCCAAGATATCGGGCAGCCCCAGCATTTT. Its protein is CASSQDIGQPQHF. The variable domain in full, with the rest retrieved from reference TRBV3-1 and TRBJ1-5, is DTAVSQTPKYLVTQMGNDKSIKCEQNLGHDTMYWYKQDSKKFLKIMFSYNNKELIINETVPNRFSPKSPDKAHLNLHINSLELGDSAVYFCASSQDIGQPQHFGDGTRLSIL.

In regard to this clonotype: The junction departs from the called germline gene at one end, perhaps through a read error. The chain carries TRBV12-3 or TRBV12-4 and TRBJ2-3; 11 nucleotides match TRBD2. The CDR3 is 15 amino acids. The CDR3 bases are TGTGCCAGCAGTATAGCGGGGGGGCGGAGAGATACGCAGTATTTT. Protein: CASSIAGGRRDTQYF.

This clonotype was seen only once. This CDR3 is CASSLMGHNEQFF. In DNA, the CDR3 is TGTGCCAGCAGCCTGATGGGCCACAATGAGCAGTTCTTC. The V gene is TRBV3-1, the J gene TRBJ2-1, with D unclear. The CDR3 is 13 residues long. Per germline, CDR1 LGHDT and CDR2 YNNKEL (reference sequence). V lost 4 bases and J 5 bases, leaving 9 bases between the germline ends.

The chain has TRBV4-1 and TRBJ2-3, with D hard to call. The CDR3 sequence is 14 residues long. Germline V lookup: CDR1 MGHRA, CDR2 YSYEKL. Trimming pared 1 base from V and 0 bases from J, leaving 5 bases between. DNA of the CDR3: TGCGCCAGCAGCCAAGGGTATAGCACAGATACGCAGTATTTT. Amino acid sequence: CASSQGYSTDTQYF.

The chain links TRBV4-1 to TRBJ2-1, with D hard to call. Germline CDR1 and CDR2: MGHRA and YSYEKL. The CDR3 spans 19 residues. Between the trimmed V and J ends, which lost 2 bases and 0 bases, there was a span of 20 bases. Here the CDR3 DNA reads TGCGCCAGCAGCCAAAACCCACTCGGGCCCTCTAGCTCCTACAATGAGCAGTTCTTC. Its translation is CASSQNPLGPSSSYNEQFF.